This T cell receptor beta chain was recorded in a study of blood T cell repertoires in COVID-19. Study as a whole: Sites across the United States, Italy and Spain contributed samples from acute and convalescent COVID-19.

Under the authors' procedure: The assay estimated nucleated cells by amplifying reference gene primers. Repertoires were generated with immunoSEQ multiplex PCR, while TCRdb's copy carries only in-frame clones and drops some. From that table come the V and J calls and clone size; the DNA was used to work out D and trimming. The sample yields fewer than 150,000 clones, around nine tenths seen once. V gave up 3 bases and J gave up 0 bases, with 17 bases separating them. The CDR3 is 17 amino acids. Germline assignment: CDR1 SGHKS and CDR2 YYEKEE (reference sequence). This receptor was obtained from a human donor in a cohort sampled during active COVID-19. Sequencing input: peripheral blood. The chain has TRBV5-5 and TRBJ2-3; possible D gene TRBD2, 6 bases. The CDR3 nucleotides are TGTGCCAGCAGCTCCTCTCCGTGGCGGGGAAGCACAGATACGCAGTATTTT. It specifies CASSSSPWRGSTDTQYF.